This record concerns one TCR beta chain sequence. Germline CDR1 and CDR2: MDHEN and SYDVKM. The ends lost 5 bases at V and 3 bases at J; junction bases unmatched: 15. This CDR3 region has 18 residues. Here immunoSEQ multiplex PCR was the method, and the copy in TCRdb shows in-frame clones only, minus some. The table records hundreds of thousands of clones, over 75% of them present only once. These data belong to a study of shared T cell receptors in the human thymus. The sample was also reused in another study, on human thymus T cells. That work adds: Infants served as donors; they were healthy and Finnish and were having corrective surgery for congenital heart defects. Resected material from corrective heart surgery provided the thymus tissue analysed. V and J gene usage appeared biased in thymic and blood repertoires.

The receptor's source is a boy less than two years old with a congenital heart defect. The specimen was thymocytes. The chain couples TRBV28 to TRBJ1-2, with 10 bases that match TRBD1. The CDR3 nucleotides are TGTGCCAGCAGTCCAGACCGGGACAGGGGTGGATGGGACTATGGCTACACCTTC. The encoded protein is CASSPDRDRGGWDYGYTF.